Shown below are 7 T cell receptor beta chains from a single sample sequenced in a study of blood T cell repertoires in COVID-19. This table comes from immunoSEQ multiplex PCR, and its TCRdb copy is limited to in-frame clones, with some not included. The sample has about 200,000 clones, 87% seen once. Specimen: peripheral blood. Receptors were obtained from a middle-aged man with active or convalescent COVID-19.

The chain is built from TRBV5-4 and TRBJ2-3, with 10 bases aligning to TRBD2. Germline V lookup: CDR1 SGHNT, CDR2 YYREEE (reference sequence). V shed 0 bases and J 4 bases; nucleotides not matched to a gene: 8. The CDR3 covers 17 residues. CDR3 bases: TGTGCCAGCAGCTTGGAGGCAGCGGGGGGGTCGGCAGATACGCAGTATTTT. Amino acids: CASSLEAAGGSADTQYF.

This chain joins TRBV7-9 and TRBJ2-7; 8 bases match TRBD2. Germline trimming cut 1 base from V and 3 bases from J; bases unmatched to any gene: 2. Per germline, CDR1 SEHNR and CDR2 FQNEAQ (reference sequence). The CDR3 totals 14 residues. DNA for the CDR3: TGTGCCAGCAGCTTAGGAAGCGGGAGCTACGAGCAGTACTTC. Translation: CASSLGSGSYEQYF.

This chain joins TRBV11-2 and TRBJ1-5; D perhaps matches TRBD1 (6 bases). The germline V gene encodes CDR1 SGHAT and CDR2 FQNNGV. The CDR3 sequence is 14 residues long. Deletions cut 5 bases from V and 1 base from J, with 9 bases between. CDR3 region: CASSQTGSNQPQHF. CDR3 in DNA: TGTGCCAGCAGCCAAACAGGGAGCAATCAGCCCCAGCATTTT.

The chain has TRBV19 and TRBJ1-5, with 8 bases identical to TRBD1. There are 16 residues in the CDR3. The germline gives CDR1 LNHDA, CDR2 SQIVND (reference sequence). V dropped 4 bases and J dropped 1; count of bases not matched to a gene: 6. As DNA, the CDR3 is TGTGCCAGTAGTAAAGGACAGGGAGTAAGCAATCAGCCCCAGCATTTT. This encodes CASSKGQGVSNQPQHF. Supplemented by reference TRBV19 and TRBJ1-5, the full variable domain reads DGGITQSPKYLFRKEGQNVTLSCEQNLNHDAMYWYRQDPGQGLRLIYYSQIVNDFQKGDIAEGYSVSREKKESFPLTVTSAQKNPTAFYLCASSKGQGVSNQPQHFGDGTRLSIL.

CDR3 nucleotide sequence: TGTGCCAGCAGTTTGGGTCCAGGGGAGCCCCAGCATTTT. Amino acid sequence: CASSLGPGEPQHF. The chain carries TRBV12-3 or TRBV12-4 and TRBJ1-5, with D perhaps TRBD1 (6 bases). The CDR3 runs 13 residues. Trimming shortened V by 3 bases and J by 8 bases, and 11 bases separated the two germline ends.

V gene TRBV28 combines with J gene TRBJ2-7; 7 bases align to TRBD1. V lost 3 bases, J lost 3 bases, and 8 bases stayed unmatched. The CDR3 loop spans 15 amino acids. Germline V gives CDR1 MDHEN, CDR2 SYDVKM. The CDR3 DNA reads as TGTGCCAGCAGTTTCCGGGACAGCAGGATCTACGAGCAGTACTTC. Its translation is CASSFRDSRIYEQYF.

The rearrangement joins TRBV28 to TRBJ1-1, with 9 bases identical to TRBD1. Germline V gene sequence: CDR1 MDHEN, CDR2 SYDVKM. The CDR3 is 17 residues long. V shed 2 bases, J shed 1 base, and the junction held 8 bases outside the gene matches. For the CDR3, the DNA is TGTGCCAGCAGTTTAAACAGGGGGCTTGGAGGGAACACTGAAGCTTTCTTT. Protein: CASSLNRGLGGNTEAFF.